This T cell receptor beta chain was sequenced during a study of brain T cells in children with intractable seizures. The time point: blood from clinic visit 5 months post-surgery; TSC patient then seizure free. Only cases whose brain tissue showed the highest T cell transcript signatures were sequenced. Before surgery, patients took at least one anti-epileptic drug. TCRdb keeps only in-frame clones here, not all; method: immunoSEQ multiplex PCR. The sample includes a few hundred thousand clones, nearly 95% seen only once; the top ten take 5.7%. The CDR3 is 13 amino acids. Trimming pared 0 bases from V and 4 bases from J, leaving 5 bases between. Germline-derived CDR1 and CDR2 are SGDLS and YYNGEE.

The source material was peripheral blood, sampled 5 to 6 months after surgery. The receptor was derived from a boy younger than two with tuberous sclerosis and intractable seizures. The V gene is TRBV9, the J gene TRBJ1-5; D is undetermined. The CDR3 nucleotides are TGTGCCAGCAGCGTAGGCTGGAATCAGCCCCAGCATTTT. It codes for CASSVGWNQPQHF.